Listed below are T cell receptor beta chains from one sample, sequenced in a study of CXCR3-negative and CXCR3-positive naive CD8 T cells. Reanalyzing the 5' RACE reads, TCRdb keeps one entry per CDR3 protein, without DNA. In all, the sample yields more than 100,000 distinct CDR3 sequences. The sample consisted of naive CXCR3+ CD8+ T cells from blood. The receptors originated from a human donor in good health. Some clones in this sample may be carry-over from other donors' samples. The CDR3 runs from the conserved cysteine through the conserved F or W.

j_gene,v_gene,CDR3aa
TRBJ2-3,TRBV11-2,CASSPGLAGGTDTQYF
TRBJ1-1,TRBV20-1,CSATPSMNTEAFF
TRBJ1-1,TRBV20-1,CSARDPQRNTEAFF
TRBJ1-4,TRBV28,CASSPLYHEKLFF
TRBJ2-7,TRBV20-1,CSATWAYEQYF
TRBJ1-6,TRBV20-1,CSARESQGYNSPLHF
TRBJ2-2,TRBV5-1,CASSFRDSERTGELFF
TRBJ2-7,TRBV28,CASSTDRALWSYEQYF
TRBJ2-5,TRBV19,CASSIGEETQYF
TRBJ2-1,TRBV4-1,CASSRAFGLNYNDQFF
TRBJ1-5,TRBV4-1,CASSRGTSYQPQHF
TRBJ2-5,TRBV7-9,CASSATWQSGQTQYF
TRBJ1-1,TRBV13,CASTPGVGHTEAFF
TRBJ1-2,TRBV4-1,CASSQDGRGDYGYTF
TRBJ2-7,TRBV7-8,CASSPESYYEQYF
TRBJ1-2,TRBV7-9,CASSYDYGYTF
TRBJ1-4,TRBV6-6,CASSYSRQGGDNEKLFF
TRBJ2-7,TRBV29-1,CSVEARMNEQYF
TRBJ2-1,TRBV7-9,CASSLGAFEQFF
TRBJ1-6,TRBV6-2/TRBV6-3,CASINSRQGHSPLHF
TRBJ2-7,TRBV5-4,CASSISGWVPSEQYF
TRBJ1-1,TRBV20-1,CIGGPRNTEAFF
TRBJ2-1,TRBV11-1,CASSAPEAGVAGNEQFF
TRBJ2-1,TRBV20-1,CSARVGDWYNEQFF
TRBJ2-7,TRBV29-1,CSVEPGQEGKFEQYF
TRBJ2-1,TRBV5-4,CASSPEGLAGYNEQFF
TRBJ1-1,TRBV7-8,CASSFYVDSNTEAFF
TRBJ2-7,TRBV5-1,CASSLEASYSYEQYF
TRBJ2-7,TRBV12-3/TRBV12-4,CASSRGREQYF
TRBJ2-1,TRBV5-1,CASSWSTGNEQFF
TRBJ2-3,TRBV29-1,CSVEVATGFAGSPTDTQYF
TRBJ2-3,TRBV29-1,CSVASKETSTDTQYF
TRBJ2-4,TRBV29-1,CSVTSGTVTKNIQYF
TRBJ2-1,TRBV7-9,CASSLAGSSGNEQFF